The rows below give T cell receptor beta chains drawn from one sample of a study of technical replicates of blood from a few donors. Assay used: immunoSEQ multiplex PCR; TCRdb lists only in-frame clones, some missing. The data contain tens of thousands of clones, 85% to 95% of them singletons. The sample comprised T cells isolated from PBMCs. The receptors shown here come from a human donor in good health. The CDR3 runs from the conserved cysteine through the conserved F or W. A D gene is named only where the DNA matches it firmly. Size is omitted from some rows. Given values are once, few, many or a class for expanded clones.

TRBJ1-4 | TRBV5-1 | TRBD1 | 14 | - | CASSAGGLNEKLFF | TGCGCCAGCAGTGCAGGGGGCCTTAATGAAAAACTGTTTTTT
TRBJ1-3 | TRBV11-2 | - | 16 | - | CASSLDRPGFGNTIYF | TGTGCCAGCAGCTTAGATCGCCCAGGATTCGGAAACACCATATATTTT
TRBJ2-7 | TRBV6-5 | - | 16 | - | CASSYGTVEIGYEQYF | TGTGCCAGCAGTTACGGCACAGTCGAGATAGGATACGAGCAGTACTTC
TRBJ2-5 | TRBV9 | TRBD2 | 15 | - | CASSVDGGGQETQYF | TGTGCCAGCAGCGTAGACGGGGGGGGCCAAGAGACCCAGTACTTC
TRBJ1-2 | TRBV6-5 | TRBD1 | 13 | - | CASSYGHRGRYTF | TGTGCCAGCAGTTACGGGCACAGGGGGCGCTACACCTTC
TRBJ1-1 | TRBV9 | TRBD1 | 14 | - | CASSVAGTVTEAFF | TGTGCCAGCAGCGTAGCCGGGACAGTCACTGAAGCTTTCTTT
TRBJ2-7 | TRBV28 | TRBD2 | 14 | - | CASLGLAGAYEQYF | TGTGCCAGCCTCGGACTAGCGGGAGCCTACGAGCAGTACTTC
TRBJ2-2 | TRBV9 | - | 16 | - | CASSVAPGHNTGELFF | TGTGCCAGCAGCGTAGCTCCGGGACATAACACCGGGGAGCTGTTTTTT
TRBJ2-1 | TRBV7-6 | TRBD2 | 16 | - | CASSVGGGAGYNEQFF | TGTGCCAGCAGCGTTGGCGGGGGGGCTGGGTACAATGAGCAGTTCTTC
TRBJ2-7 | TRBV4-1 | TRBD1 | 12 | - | CASGGQGFEQYF | TGCGCCAGTGGGGGACAGGGCTTCGAGCAGTACTTC
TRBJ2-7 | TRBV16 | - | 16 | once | CASSHRKGYLSYEQYF | TGTGCCAGCAGCCACCGTAAGGGGTATTTATCCTACGAGCAGTACTTC
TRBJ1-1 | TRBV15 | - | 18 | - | CATSRDPNRGHRNTEAFF | TGTGCCACCAGCAGAGATCCTAATCGAGGACACAGGAACACTGAAGCTTTCTTT
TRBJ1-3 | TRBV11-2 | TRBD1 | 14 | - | CASSLQGVGNTIYF | TGTGCCAGCAGCTTACAGGGGGTTGGAAACACCATATATTTT
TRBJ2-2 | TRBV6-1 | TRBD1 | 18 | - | CASSGGQGTGKYTGELFF | TGTGCCAGCAGTGGGGGACAGGGGACGGGGAAGTACACCGGGGAGCTGTTTTTT
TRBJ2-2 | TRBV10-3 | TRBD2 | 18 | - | CAISDSSGRAKGTGELFF | TGTGCCATCAGTGATTCTAGCGGGAGGGCCAAGGGCACCGGGGAGCTGTTTTTT
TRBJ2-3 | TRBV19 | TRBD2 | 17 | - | CASSTPTWRGASDTQYF | TGTGCCAGTAGTACGCCTACTTGGCGGGGGGCTTCAGATACGCAGTATTTT
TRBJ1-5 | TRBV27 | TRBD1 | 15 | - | CASSLRGQGAQPQHF | TGTGCCAGCAGTTTAAGGGGACAGGGGGCTCAGCCCCAGCATTTT
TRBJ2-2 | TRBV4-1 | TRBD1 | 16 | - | CASSQPLGQVTGELFF | TGCGCCAGCAGCCAACCTCTAGGACAGGTCACCGGGGAGCTGTTTTTT
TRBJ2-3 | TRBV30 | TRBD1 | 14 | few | CACRQGSGTDTQYF | TGTGCCTGCCGACAGGGGAGTGGCACAGATACGCAGTATTTT
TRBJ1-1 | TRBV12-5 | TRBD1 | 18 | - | CASGLIRTGGQMNTEAFF | TGTGCTAGTGGTTTGATCAGGACAGGGGGACAGATGAACACTGAAGCTTTCTTT
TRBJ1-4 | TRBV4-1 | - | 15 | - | CASSQEGGRFEKLFF | TGCGCCAGCAGCCAAGAGGGAGGGAGGTTCGAAAAACTGTTTTTT
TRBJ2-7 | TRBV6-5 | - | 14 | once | CASRRVVSSYEQYF | TGTGCCAGCAGACGAGTAGTGTCATCCTACGAGCAGTACTTC
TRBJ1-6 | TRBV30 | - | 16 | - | CAWNHILSSYNSPLHF | TGTGCCTGGAACCACATCCTCAGCTCCTATAATTCACCCCTCCACTTT
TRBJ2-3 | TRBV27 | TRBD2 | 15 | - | CASSSRTSPVDTQYF | TGTGCCAGCAGTTCACGGACTAGTCCCGTAGATACGCAGTATTTT
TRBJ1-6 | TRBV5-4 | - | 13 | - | CASAGRNNSPLHF | TGTGCCAGTGCAGGGAGGAATAATTCACCCCTCCACTTT
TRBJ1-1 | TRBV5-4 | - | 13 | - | CASSSREEAEAFF | TGTGCCAGCAGCTCCAGGGAGGAGGCTGAAGCTTTCTTT
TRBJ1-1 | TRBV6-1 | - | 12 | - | CASSEVIAEAFF | TGTGCCAGCAGTGAAGTAATCGCTGAAGCTTTCTTT
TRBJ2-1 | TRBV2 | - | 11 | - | CASSRTVEQFF | TGTGCCAGCAGCCGGACTGTTGAGCAGTTCTTC
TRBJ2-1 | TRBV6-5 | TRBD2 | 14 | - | CASSWGGSYNEQFF | TGTGCCAGCAGTTGGGGGGGCTCCTACAATGAGCAGTTCTTC
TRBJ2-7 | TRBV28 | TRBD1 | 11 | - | CASSFIGGLNF | TGTGCCAGCAGTTTTATAGGGGGCCTTAACTTC
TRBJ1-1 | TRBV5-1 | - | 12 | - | CASSSVRTEAFF | TGCGCCAGCAGTTCAGTGAGGACTGAAGCTTTCTTT
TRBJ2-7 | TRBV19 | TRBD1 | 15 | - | CASSTGQGGSYEQYF | TGTGCCAGTAGTACCGGACAGGGAGGCTCCTACGAGCAGTACTTC
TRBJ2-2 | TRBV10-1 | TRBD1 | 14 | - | CASQREGAVGELFF | TGCGCCAGCCAAAGAGAGGGGGCGGTCGGGGAGCTGTTTTTT
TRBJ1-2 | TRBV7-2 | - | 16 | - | CASSEGGRLRDYGYTF | TGTGCCAGCAGCGAAGGGGGTAGGCTTAGGGACTATGGCTACACCTTC
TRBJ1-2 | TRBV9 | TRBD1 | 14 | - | CASSVEGTAYGYTF | TGTGCCAGCAGCGTAGAAGGGACAGCTTATGGCTACACCTTC
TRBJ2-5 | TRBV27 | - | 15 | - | CASSLSVMSGETQYF | TGTGCCAGCAGTTTATCAGTCATGTCAGGAGAGACCCAGTACTTC
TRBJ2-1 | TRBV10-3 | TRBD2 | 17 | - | CAISVVGLAGTYNEQFF | TGTGCCATCAGTGTGGTGGGGCTAGCGGGTACCTACAATGAGCAGTTCTTC
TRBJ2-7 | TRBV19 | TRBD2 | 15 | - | CASNPGLAGGYEQYF | TGTGCCAGTAACCCCGGACTAGCGGGAGGATACGAGCAGTACTTC
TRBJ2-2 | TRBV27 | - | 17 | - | CASSYTSDSANTGELFF | TGTGCCAGCAGTTACACTTCGGACTCAGCGAACACCGGGGAGCTGTTTTTT
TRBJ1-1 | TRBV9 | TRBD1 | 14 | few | CASSLATGATEAFF | TGTGCCAGCAGTCTAGCTACAGGGGCCACTGAAGCTTTCTTT
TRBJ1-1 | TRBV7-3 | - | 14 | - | CASSRAPLATEAFF | TGTGCCAGCAGCCGGGCCCCGCTAGCCACTGAAGCTTTCTTT
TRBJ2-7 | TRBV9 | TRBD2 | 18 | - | CASSASGVLAGNSYEQYF | TGTGCCAGCAGCGCGTCCGGGGTTCTAGCGGGGAACTCCTACGAGCAGTACTTC
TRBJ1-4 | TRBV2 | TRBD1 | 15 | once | CASRDRGHPNEKLFF | TGTGCCAGTCGGGACAGGGGTCACCCTAATGAAAAACTGTTTTTT
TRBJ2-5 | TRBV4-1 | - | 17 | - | CASSQVGGDTAQETQYF | TGCGCCAGCAGCCAAGTGGGTGGGGACACCGCCCAAGAGACCCAGTACTTC
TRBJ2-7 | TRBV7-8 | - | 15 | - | CASSLAYGAAYEQYF | TGTGCCAGCAGCTTAGCTTATGGGGCCGCCTACGAGCAGTACTTC
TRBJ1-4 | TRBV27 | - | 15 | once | CASSTGTTTNEKLFF | TGTGCCAGCAGTACAGGGACTACCACTAATGAAAAACTGTTTTTT
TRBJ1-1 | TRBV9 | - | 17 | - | CASSVDGGPSRRPEAFF | TGTGCCAGCAGCGTAGACGGAGGCCCCTCAAGACGCCCTGAAGCTTTCTTT
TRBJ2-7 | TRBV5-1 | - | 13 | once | CASSFGTLSEQYF | TGCGCCAGCAGTTTCGGGACTCTCAGCGAGCAGTACTTC
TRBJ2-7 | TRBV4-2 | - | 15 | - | CASSWGLSTNYEQYF | TGTGCCAGCTCTTGGGGGCTAAGTACTAACTACGAGCAGTACTTC
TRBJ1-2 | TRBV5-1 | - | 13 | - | CASSLEQGYGYTF | TGCGCCAGCAGCTTGGAGCAGGGCTATGGCTACACCTTC
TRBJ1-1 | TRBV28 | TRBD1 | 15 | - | CASVGQGSSGTEAFF | TGTGCCAGCGTGGGACAGGGGAGCTCGGGAACTGAAGCTTTCTTT
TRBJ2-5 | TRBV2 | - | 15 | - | CASSERRSSPGTQYF | TGTGCCAGCAGTGAAAGGAGAAGTAGCCCTGGGACCCAGTACTTC
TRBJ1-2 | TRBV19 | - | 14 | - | CASRGWGGGDGYTF | TGTGCCAGTAGGGGCTGGGGGGGCGGCGATGGCTACACCTTC
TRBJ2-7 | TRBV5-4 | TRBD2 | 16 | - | CASSPRGFGTSSEQYF | TGTGCCAGCAGCCCCCGGGGTTTCGGGACTAGCAGCGAGCAGTACTTC